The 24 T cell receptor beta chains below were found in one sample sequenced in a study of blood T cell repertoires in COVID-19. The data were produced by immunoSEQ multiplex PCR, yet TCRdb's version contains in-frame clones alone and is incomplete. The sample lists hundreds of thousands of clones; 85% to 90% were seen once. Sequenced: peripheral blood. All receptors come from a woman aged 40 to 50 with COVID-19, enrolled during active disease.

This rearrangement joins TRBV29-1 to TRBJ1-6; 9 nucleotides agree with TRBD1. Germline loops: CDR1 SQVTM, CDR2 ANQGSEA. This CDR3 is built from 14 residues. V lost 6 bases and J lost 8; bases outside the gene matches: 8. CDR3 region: CSVSGTGRDSPLHF. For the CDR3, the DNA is TGCAGCGTATCGGGGACAGGGAGGGATTCACCCCTCCACTTT.

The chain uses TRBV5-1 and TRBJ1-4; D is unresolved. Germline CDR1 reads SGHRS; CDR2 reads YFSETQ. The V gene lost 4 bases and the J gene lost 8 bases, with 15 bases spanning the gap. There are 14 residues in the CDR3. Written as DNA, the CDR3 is TGCGCCAGCAGCCCTGGTGATCCTCGGGAAAAACTGTTTTTT. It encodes CASSPGDPREKLFF.

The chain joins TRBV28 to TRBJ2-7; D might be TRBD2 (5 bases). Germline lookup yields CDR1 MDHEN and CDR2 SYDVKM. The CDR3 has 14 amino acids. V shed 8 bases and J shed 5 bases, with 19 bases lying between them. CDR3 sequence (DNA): TGTGCCAGCTACCCCTTCGGGATTAGCGACGAGCAGTACTTC. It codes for CASYPFGISDEQYF.

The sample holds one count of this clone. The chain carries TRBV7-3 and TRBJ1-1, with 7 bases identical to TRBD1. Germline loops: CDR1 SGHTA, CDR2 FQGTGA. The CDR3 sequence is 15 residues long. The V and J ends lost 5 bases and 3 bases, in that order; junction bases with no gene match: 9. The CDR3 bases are TGTGCCAGCAGCGGGGACCCTCAGGGGGACACTGAAGCTTTCTTT. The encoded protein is CASSGDPQGDTEAFF. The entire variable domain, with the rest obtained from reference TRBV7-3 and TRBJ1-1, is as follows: GAGVSQTPSNKVTEKGKYVELRCDPISGHTALYWYRQSLGQGPEFLIYFQGTGAADDSGLPNDRFFAVRPEGSVSTLKIQRTERGDSAVYLCASSGDPQGDTEAFFGQGTRLTVV.

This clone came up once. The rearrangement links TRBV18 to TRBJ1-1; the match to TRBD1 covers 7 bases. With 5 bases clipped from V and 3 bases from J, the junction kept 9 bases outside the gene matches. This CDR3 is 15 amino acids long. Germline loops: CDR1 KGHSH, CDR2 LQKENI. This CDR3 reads CASSYFRGVDTEAFF. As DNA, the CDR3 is TGTGCCAGCTCATACTTCAGGGGGGTCGACACTGAAGCTTTCTTT.

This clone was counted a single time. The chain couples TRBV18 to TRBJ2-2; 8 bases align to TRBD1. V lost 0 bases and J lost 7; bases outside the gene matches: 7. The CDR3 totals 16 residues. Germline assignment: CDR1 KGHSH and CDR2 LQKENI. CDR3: CASSPPQGAAGGELFF. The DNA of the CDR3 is TGTGCCAGCTCACCACCTCAGGGGGCTGCTGGCGGGGAGCTGTTTTTT.

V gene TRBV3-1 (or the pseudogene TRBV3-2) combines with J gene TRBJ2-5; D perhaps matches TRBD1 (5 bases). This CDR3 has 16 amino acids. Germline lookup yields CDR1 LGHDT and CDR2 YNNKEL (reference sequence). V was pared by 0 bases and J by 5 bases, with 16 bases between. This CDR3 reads CASSQESQQVRETQYF. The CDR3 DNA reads TGTGCCAGCAGCCAAGAGTCCCAACAGGTTAGGGAGACCCAGTACTTC.

CDR3 nucleotide sequence: TGTGCCAGCAGACTTATCTCAAAAGGAAACACCATATATTTT. Translated: CASRLISKGNTIYF. The rearrangement uses TRBV28 and TRBJ1-3; no reliable D call. V dropped 6 bases and J dropped 4 bases, with 13 bases sitting between them. CDR1 is MDHEN, CDR2 SYDVKM, per germline. CDR3 length: 14 residues.

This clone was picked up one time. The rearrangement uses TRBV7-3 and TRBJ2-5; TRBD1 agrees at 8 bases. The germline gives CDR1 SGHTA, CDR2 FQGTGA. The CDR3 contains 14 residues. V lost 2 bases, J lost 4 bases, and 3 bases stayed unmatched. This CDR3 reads CASSLQGASETQYF. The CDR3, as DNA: TGTGCCAGCAGCTTACAGGGGGCATCAGAGACCCAGTACTTC.

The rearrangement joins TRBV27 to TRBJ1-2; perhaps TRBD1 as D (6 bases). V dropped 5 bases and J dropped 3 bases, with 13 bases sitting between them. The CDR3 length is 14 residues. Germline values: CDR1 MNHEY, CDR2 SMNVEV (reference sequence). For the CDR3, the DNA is TGTGCCAGCAGTCAACAGGGAGTGGACTATGGCTACACCTTC. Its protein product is CASSQQGVDYGYTF.

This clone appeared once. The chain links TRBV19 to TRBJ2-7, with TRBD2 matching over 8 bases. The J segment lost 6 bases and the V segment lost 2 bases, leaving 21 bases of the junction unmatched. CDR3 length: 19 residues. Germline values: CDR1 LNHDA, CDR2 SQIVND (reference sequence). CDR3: CASSIMLSGTSPKGVEQYF. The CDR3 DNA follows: TGTGCCAGTAGTATAATGCTGTCTGGGACTAGTCCGAAAGGCGTCGAGCAGTACTTC.

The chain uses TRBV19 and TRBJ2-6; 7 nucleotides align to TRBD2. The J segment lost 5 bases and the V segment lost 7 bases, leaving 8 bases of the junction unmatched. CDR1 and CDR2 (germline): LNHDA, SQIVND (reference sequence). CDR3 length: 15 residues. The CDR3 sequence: CASNGRGRRANVLTF. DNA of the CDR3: TGTGCCAGTAATGGGAGGGGTAGGAGGGCCAACGTCCTGACTTTC.

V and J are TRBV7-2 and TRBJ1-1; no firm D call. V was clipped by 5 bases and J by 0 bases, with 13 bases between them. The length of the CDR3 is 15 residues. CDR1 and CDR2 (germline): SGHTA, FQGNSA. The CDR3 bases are TGTGCCAGCAGCCGCGGGTCCCCAGTGAACACTGAAGCTTTCTTT. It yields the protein CASSRGSPVNTEAFF.

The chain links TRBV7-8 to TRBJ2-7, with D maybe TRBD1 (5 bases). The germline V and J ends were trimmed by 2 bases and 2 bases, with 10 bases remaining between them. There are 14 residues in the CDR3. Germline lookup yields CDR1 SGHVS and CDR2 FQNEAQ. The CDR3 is CASSLQGRTYEQYF. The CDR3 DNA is TGTGCCAGCAGCTTACAGGGAAGAACCTACGAGCAGTACTTC.

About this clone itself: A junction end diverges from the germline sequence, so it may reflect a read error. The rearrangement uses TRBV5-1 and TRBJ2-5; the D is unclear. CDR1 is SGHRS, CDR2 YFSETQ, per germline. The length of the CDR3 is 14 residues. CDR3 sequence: CASRLELGGETQYF. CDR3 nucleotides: TGCGCCAGCAGGTTGGAGCTAGGTGGAGAGACCCAGTACTTC.

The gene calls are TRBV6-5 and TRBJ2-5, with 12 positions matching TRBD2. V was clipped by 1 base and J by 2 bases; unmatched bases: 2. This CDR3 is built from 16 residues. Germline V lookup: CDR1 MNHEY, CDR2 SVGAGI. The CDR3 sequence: CASSYFLAGGQETQYF. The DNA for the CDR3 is TGTGCCAGCAGTTACTTTCTAGCGGGAGGGCAAGAGACCCAGTACTTC.

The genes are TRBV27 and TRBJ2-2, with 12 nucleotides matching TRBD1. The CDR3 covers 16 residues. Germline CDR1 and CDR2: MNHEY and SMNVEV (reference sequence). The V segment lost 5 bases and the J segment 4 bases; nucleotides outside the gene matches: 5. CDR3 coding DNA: TGTGCCAGCAGTGGGACAGGGGGCTGGAGCACCGGGGAGCTGTTTTTT. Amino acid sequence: CASSGTGGWSTGELFF.

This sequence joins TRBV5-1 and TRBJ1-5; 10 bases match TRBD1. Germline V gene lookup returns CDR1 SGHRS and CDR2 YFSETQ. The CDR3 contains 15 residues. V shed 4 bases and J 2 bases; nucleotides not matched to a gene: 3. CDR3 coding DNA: TGCGCCAGCAGCACCGGGACAGGGGGCAATCAGCCCCAGCATTTT. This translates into CASSTGTGGNQPQHF.

This CDR3 reads CASSLVAVTTNNEQFF. As DNA, the CDR3 is TGCGCCAGCAGCTTAGTAGCGGTAACTACCAACAATGAGCAGTTCTTC. The chain combines TRBV5-1 with TRBJ2-1, with D perhaps matching TRBD2 (6 bases). Trimming took 2 bases from V and 5 from J, leaving 17 bases between them. The length of the CDR3 is 16 residues. Germline V gene lookup returns CDR1 SGHRS and CDR2 YFSETQ. Complete variable domain (other parts from reference TRBV5-1 and TRBJ2-1): KAGVTQTPRYLIKTRGQQVTLSCSPISGHRSVSWYQQTPGQGLQFLFEYFSETQRNKGNFPGRFSGRQFSNSRSEMNVSTLELGDSALYLCASSLVAVTTNNEQFFGPGTRLTVL.

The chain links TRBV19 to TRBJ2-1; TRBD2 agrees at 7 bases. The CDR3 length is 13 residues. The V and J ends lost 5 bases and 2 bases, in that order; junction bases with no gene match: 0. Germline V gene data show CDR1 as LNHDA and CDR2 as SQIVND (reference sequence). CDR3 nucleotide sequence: TGTGCCAGTAGTCGGGGGGCCTACAATGAGCAGTTCTTC. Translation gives CASSRGAYNEQFF.

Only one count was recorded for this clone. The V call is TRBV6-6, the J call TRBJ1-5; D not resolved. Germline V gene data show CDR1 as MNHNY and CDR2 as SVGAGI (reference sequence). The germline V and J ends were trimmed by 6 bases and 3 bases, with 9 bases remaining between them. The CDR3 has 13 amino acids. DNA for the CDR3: TGTGCCAGCAGCAACGGTAACAATCAGCCCCAGCATTTT. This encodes CASSNGNNQPQHF.

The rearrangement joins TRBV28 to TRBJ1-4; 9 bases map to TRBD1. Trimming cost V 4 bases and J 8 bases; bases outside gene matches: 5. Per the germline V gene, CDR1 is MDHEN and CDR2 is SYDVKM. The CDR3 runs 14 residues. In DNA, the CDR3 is TGTGCCAGCAGTTCGGGGGGACAGGGAGAAAAACTGTTTTTT. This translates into CASSSGGQGEKLFF.

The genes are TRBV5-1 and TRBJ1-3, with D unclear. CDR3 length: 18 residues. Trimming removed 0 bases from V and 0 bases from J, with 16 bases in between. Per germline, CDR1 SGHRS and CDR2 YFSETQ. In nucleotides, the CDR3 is TGCGCCAGCAGCTTGGAACAGTTGCGTTTGCACTCTGGAAACACCATATATTTT. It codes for CASSLEQLRLHSGNTIYF.

The DNA of the CDR3 is TGCGCCAGCAGCGCCAGGGTCGCTGGGGCCAACGTCCTGACTTTC. Amino acids: CASSARVAGANVLTF. V and J are TRBV5-1 and TRBJ2-6, with a weak D call TRBD1 (5 bases). Germline assignment: CDR1 SGHRS and CDR2 YFSETQ. The length of the CDR3 is 15 residues. Trimming shortened V by 4 bases and J by 2 bases, and 10 bases separated the two germline ends.